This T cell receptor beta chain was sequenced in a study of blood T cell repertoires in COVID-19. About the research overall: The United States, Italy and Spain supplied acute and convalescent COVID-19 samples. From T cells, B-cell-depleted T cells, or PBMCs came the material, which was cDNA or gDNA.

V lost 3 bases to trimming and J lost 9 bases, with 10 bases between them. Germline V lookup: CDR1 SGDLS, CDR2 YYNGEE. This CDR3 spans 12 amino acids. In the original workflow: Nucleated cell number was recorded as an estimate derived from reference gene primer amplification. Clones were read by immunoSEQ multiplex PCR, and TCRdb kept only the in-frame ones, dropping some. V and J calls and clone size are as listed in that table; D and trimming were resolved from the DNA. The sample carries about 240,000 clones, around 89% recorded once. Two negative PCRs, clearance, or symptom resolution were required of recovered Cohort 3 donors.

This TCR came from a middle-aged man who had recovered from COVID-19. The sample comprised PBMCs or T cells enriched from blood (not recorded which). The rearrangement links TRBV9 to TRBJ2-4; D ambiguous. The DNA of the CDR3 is TGTGCCAGCAGCGGCTACTTGCCCATTCAGTACTTC. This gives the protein CASSGYLPIQYF.